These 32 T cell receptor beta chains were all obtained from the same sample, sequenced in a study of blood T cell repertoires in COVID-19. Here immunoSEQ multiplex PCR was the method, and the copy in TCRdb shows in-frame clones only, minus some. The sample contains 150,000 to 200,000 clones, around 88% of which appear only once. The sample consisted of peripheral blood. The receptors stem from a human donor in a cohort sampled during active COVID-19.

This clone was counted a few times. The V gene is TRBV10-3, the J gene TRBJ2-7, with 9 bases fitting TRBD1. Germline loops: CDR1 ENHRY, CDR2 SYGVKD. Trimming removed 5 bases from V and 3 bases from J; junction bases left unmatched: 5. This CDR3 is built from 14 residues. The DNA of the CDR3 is TGTGCCATCAGTCCGGGACAGGGCGGCTACGAGCAGTACTTC. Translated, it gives CAISPGQGGYEQYF.

Written as DNA, the CDR3 is TGCAGCGTAGCACTCGATTCCACAGATACGCAGTATTTT. It specifies CSVALDSTDTQYF. V usage is TRBV29-1 and J usage is TRBJ2-3; D is unresolved. The V and J ends lost 6 bases and 2 bases respectively, with 12 bases between them. Germline assignment: CDR1 SQVTM and CDR2 ANQGSEA. The CDR3 consists of 13 residues.

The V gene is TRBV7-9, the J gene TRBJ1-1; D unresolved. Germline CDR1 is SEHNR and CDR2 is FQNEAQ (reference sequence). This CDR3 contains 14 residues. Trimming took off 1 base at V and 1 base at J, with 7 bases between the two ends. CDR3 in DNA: TGTGCCAGCAGCTTAGGTAACGGGAACACTGAAGCTTTCTTT. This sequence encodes CASSLGNGNTEAFF.

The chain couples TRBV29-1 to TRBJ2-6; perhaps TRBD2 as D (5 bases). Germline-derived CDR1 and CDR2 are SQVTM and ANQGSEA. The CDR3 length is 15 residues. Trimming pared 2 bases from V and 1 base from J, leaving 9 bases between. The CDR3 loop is CSVELGESGANVLTF. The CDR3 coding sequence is TGCAGCGTTGAACTCGGGGAATCTGGGGCCAACGTCCTGACTTTC.

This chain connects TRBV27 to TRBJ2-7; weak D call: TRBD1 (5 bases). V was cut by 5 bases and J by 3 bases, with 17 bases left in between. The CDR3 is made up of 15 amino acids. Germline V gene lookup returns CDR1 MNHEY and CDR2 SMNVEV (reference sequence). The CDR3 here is CASSLSPGQGYEQYF. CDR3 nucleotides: TGTGCCAGCAGTCTAAGCCCCGGACAAGGCTACGAGCAGTACTTC.

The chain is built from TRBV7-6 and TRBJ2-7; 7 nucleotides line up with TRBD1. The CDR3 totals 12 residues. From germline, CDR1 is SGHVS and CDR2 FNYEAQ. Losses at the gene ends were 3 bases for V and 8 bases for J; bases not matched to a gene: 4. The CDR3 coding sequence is TGTGCCAGCAGCTTCGACAGGGTGAAGCAGTACTTC. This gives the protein CASSFDRVKQYF.

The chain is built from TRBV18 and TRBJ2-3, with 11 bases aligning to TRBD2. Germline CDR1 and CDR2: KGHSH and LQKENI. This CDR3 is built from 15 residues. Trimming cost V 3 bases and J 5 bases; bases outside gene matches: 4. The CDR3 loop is CASSPGLAVKDTQYF. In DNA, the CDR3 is TGTGCCAGCTCACCGGGACTAGCGGTCAAAGATACGCAGTATTTT. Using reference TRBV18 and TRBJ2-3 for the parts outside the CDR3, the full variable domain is NAGVMQNPRHLVRRRGQEARLRCSPMKGHSHVYWYRQLPEEGLKFMVYLQKENIIDESGMPKERFSAEFPKEGPSILRIQQVVRGDSAAYFCASSPGLAVKDTQYFGPGTRLTVL.

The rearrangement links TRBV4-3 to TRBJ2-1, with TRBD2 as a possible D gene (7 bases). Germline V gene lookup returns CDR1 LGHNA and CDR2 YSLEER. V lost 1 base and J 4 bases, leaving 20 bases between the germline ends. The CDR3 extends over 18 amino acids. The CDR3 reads CASSQVLGGGATYNEQFF. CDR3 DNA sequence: TGCGCCAGCAGCCAAGTACTTGGCGGGGGCGCTACTTACAATGAGCAGTTCTTC.

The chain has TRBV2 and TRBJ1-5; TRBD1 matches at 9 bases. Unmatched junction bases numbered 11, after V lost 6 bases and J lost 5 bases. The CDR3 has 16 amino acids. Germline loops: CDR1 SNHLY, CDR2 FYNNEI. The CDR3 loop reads CASSAPGQGSYQPQHF. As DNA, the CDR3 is TGTGCCAGCAGCGCTCCGGGACAGGGCTCTTATCAGCCCCAGCATTTT.

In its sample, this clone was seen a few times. Here the CDR3 reads CASRATRDGETQYF. The CDR3 DNA reads as TGTGCCAGCAGGGCCACCAGGGATGGAGAGACCCAGTACTTC. This chain connects TRBV27 to TRBJ2-5, with D maybe TRBD1 (5 bases). Germline lookup yields CDR1 MNHEY and CDR2 SMNVEV (reference sequence). The ends were cut back, 6 bases at V and 4 bases at J, with 15 bases in the middle. CDR3 length: 14 amino acids.

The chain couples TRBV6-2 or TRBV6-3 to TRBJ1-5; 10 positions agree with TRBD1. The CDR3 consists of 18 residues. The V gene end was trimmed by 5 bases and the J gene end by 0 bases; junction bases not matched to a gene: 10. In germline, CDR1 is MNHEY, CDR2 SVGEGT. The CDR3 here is CASSRDRGPGGSNQPQHF. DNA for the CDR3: TGTGCCAGCAGTCGCGACAGGGGGCCAGGTGGTAGCAATCAGCCCCAGCATTTT.

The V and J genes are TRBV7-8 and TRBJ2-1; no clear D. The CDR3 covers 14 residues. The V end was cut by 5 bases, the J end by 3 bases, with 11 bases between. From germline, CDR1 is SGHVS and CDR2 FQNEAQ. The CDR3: CASSPDSLYNEQFF. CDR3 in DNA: TGTGCCAGCAGCCCCGACTCCCTCTACAATGAGCAGTTCTTC.

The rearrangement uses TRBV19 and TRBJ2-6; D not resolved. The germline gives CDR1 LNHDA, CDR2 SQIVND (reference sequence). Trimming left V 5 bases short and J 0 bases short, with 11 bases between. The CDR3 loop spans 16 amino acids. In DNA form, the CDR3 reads TGTGCCAGTAGTTCCGAGCTCCGCTCTGGGGCCAACGTCCTGACTTTC. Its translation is CASSSELRSGANVLTF.

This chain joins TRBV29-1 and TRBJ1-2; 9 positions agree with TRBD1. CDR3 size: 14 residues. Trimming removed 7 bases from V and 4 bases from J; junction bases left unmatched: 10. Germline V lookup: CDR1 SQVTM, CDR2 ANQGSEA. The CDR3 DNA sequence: TGCAGCGCCGCCCTGGGACAGGGAAGCTATGGCTACACCTTC. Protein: CSAALGQGSYGYTF.

CDR3 amino acids: CASSYGRGGHGYTF. CDR3 nucleotides: TGTGCCAGCAGTTACGGCCGGGGGGGGCATGGCTACACCTTC. The rearrangement links TRBV28 to TRBJ1-2; tentative D call: TRBD1 (6 bases). Germline lookup yields CDR1 MDHEN and CDR2 SYDVKM. Trimming cost V 4 bases and J 6 bases, with 15 bases left between them. CDR3 length: 14 residues.

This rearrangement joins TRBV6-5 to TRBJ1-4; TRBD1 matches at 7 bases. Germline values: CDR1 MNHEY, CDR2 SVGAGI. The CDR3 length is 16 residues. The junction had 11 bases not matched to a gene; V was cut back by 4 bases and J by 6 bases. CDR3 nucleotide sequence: TGTGCCAGCAGTTCCCTCCGGGACAGACCTTATGAAAAACTGTTTTTT. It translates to CASSSLRDRPYEKLFF.

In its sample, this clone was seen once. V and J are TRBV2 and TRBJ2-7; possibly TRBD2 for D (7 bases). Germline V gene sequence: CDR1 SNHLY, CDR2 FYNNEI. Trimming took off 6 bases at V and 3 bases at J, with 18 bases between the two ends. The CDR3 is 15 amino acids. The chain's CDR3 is CASRGGAVSGYEQYF. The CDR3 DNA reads TGTGCCAGCAGGGGGGGGGCGGTGTCCGGCTACGAGCAGTACTTC. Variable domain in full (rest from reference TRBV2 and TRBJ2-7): EPEVTQTPSHQVTQMGQEVILRCVPISNHLYFYWYRQILGQKVEFLVSFYNNEISEKSEIFDDQFSVERPDGSNFTLKIRSTKLEDSAMYFCASRGGAVSGYEQYFGPGTRLTVT.

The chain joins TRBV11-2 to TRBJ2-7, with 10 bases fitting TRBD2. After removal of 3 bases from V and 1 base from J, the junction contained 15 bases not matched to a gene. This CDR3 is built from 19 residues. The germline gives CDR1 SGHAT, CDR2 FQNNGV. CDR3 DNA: TGTGCCAGCAGCTTTAGACAAGGGATAGCGGGAGGAAGGTCCTACGAGCAGTACTTC. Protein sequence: CASSFRQGIAGGRSYEQYF. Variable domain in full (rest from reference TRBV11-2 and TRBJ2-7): EAGVAQSPRYKIIEKRQSVAFWCNPISGHATLYWYQQILGQGPKLLIQFQNNGVVDDSQLPKDRFSAERLKGVDSTLKIQPAKLEDSAVYLCASSFRQGIAGGRSYEQYFGPGTRLTVT.

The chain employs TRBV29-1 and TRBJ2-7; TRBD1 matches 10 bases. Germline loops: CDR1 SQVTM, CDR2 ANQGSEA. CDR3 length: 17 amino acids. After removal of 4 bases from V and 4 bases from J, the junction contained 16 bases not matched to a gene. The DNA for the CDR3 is TGCAGCGTTGCCGGTTATATTAGAGGGGACAGGGGATACGAGCAGTACTTC. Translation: CSVAGYIRGDRGYEQYF.

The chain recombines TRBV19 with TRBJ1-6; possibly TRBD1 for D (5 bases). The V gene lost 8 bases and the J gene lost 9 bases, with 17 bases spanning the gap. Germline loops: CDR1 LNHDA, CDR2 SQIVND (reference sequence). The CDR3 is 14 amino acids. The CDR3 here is CASGRREGSSPLHF. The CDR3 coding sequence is TGTGCCAGTGGGCGCAGGGAGGGTAGTTCACCCCTCCACTTT. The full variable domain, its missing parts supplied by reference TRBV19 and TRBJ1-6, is DGGITQSPKYLFRKEGQNVTLSCEQNLNHDAMYWYRQDPGQGLRLIYYSQIVNDFQKGDIAEGYSVSREKKESFPLTVTSAQKNPTAFYLCASGRREGSSPLHFGNGTRLTVT.

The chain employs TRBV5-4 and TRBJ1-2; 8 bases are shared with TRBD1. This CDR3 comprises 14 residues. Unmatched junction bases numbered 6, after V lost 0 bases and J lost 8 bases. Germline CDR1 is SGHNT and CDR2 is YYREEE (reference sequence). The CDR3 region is CASSLGDRGYGYTF. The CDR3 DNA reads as TGTGCCAGCAGCTTGGGTGACAGGGGATACGGCTACACCTTC.

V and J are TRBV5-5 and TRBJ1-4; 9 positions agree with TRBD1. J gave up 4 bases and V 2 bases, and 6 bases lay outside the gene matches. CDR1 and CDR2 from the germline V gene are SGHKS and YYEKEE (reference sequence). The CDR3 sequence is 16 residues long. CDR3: CASSFPGTGINEKLFF. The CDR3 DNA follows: TGTGCCAGCAGCTTTCCTGGGACAGGGATTAATGAAAAACTGTTTTTT.

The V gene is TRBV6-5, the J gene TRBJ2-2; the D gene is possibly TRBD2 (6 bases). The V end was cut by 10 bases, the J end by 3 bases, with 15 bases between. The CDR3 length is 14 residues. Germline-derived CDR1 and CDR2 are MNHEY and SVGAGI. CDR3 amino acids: CATARGGYTGELFF. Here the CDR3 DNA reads TGTGCCACAGCCCGGGGAGGTTACACCGGGGAGCTGTTTTTT.

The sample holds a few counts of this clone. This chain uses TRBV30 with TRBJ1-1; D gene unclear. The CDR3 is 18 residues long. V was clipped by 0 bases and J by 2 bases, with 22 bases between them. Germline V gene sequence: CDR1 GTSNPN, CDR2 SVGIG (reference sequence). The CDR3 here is CAWSVFSGSFQANTEAFF. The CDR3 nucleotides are TGTGCCTGGAGTGTATTTAGCGGGAGTTTTCAGGCAAACACTGAAGCTTTCTTT.

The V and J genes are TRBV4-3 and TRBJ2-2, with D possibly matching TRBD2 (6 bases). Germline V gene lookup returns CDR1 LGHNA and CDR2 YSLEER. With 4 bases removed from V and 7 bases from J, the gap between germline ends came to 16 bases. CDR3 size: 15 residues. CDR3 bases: TGCGCCAGCAGCCCAGGCCAGGTGGGGGGCGGGGAGCTGTTTTTT. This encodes CASSPGQVGGGELFF.

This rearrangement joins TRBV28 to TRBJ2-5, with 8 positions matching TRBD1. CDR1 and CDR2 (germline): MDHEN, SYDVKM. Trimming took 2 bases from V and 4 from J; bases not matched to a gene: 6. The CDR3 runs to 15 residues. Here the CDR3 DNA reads TGTGCCAGCAGTTTAGGGGCAGGGGGCGTAGAGACCCAGTACTTC. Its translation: CASSLGAGGVETQYF.

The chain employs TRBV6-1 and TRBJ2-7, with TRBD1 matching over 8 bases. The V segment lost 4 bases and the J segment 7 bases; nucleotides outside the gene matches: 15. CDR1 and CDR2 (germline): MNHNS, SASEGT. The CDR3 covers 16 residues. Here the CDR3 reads CASSGTRDRPSVEQYF. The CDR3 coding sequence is TGTGCCAGCAGTGGTACCCGGGACAGGCCATCGGTGGAGCAGTACTTC.

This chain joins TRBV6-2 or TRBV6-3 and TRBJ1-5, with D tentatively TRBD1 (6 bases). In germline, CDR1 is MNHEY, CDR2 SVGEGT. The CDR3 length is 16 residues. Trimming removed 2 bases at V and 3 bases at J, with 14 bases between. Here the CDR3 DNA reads TGTGCCAGCAGTTACCGGCCAGGGGTTCCCAATCAGCCCCAGCATTTT. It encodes CASSYRPGVPNQPQHF.

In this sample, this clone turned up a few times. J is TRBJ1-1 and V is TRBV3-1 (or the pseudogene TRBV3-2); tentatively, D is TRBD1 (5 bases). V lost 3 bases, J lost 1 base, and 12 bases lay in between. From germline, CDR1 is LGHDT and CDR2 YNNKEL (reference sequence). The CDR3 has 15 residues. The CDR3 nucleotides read TGTGCCAGCAGCCATACAGGCGCTAAGAACACTGAAGCTTTCTTT. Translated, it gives CASSHTGAKNTEAFF.

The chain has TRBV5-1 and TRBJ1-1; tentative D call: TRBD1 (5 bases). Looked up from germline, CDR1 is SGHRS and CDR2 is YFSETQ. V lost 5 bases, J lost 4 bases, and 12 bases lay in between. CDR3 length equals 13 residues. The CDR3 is CASSARTGTEAFF. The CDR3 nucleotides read TGCGCCAGCAGTGCCAGAACAGGCACTGAAGCTTTCTTT.

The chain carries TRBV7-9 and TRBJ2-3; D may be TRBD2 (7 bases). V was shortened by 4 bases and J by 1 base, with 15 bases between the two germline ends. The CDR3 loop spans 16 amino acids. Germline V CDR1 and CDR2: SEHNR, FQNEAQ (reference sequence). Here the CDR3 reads CASSYLGGRRTDTQYF. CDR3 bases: TGTGCCAGCAGCTATCTGGGGGGGCGGCGCACAGATACGCAGTATTTT.

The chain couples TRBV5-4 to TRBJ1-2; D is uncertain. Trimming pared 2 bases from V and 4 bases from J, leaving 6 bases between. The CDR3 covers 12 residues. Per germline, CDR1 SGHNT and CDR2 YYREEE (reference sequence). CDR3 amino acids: CASSLDTYGYTF. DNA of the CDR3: TGTGCCAGCAGCTTAGACACCTATGGCTACACCTTC.